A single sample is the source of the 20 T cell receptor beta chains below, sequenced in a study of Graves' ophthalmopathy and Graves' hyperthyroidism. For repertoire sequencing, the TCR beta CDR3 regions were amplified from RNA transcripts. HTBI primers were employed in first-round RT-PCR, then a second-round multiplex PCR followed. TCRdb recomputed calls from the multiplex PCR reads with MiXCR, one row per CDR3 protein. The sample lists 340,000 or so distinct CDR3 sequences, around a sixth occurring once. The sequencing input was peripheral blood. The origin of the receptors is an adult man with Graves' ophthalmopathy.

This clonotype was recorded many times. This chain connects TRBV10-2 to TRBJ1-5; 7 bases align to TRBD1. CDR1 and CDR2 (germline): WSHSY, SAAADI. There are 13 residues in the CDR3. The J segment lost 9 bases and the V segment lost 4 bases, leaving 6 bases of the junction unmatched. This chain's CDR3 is CASSAGTVLPQHF. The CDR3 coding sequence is TGCGCCAGCAGTGCCGGGACAGTCTTGCCCCAGCATTTT.

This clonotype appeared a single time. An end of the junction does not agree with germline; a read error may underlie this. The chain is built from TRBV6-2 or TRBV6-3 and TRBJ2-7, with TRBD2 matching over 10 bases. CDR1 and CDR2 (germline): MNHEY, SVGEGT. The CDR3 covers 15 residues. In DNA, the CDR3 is TGTCCCAGCAGCCAGTGGGGGGGACTAGCGTCCGAGCAGTACTTC. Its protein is CPSSQWGGLASEQYF.

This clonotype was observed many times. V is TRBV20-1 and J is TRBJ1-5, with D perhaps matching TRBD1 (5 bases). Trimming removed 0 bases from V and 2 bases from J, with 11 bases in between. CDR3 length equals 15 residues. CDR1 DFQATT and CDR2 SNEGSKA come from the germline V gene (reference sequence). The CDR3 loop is CSARDTGMGNQPQHF. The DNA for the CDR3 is TGCAGTGCTAGAGATACAGGAATGGGCAATCAGCCCCAGCATTTT.

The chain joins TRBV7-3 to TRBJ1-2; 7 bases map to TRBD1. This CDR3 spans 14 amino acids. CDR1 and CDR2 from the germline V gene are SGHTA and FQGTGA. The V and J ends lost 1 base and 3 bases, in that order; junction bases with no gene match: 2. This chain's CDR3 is CASSLNQGDYGYTF. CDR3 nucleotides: TGTGCCAGCAGCTTAAATCAGGGGGACTATGGCTACACCTTC.

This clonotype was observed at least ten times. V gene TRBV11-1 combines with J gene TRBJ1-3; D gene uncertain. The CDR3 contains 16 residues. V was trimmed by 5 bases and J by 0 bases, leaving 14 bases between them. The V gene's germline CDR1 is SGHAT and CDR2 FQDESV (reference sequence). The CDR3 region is CASSDDGGSSGNTIYF. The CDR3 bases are TGTGCCAGCAGCGATGATGGAGGCAGCTCTGGAAACACCATATATTTT.

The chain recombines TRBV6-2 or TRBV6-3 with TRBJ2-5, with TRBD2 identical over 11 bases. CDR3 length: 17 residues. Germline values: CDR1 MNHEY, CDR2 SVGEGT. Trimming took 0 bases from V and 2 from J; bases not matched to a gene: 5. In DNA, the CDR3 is TGTGCCAGCAGTTACTCGACGGCTAGCGGGGGGCAAGAGACCCAGTACTTC. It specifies CASSYSTASGGQETQYF.

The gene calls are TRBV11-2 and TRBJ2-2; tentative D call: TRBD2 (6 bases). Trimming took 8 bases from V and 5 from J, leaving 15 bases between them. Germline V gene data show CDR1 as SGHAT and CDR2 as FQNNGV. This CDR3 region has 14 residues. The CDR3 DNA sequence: TGTGCCAGCGCGTCCGGGCGGGGAACCGGGGAGCTGTTTTTT. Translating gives CASASGRGTGELFF. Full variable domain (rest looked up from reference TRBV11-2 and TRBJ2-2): EAGVAQSPRYKIIEKRQSVAFWCNPISGHATLYWYQQILGQGPKLLIQFQNNGVVDDSQLPKDRFSAERLKGVDSTLKIQPAKLEDSAVYLCASASGRGTGELFFGEGSRLTVL.

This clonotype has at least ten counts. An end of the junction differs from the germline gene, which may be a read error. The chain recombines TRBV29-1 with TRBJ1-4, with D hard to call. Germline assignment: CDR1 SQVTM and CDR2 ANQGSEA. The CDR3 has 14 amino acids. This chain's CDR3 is CSVEDPFWGEKPFF. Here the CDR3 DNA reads TGCAGCGTTGAAGATCCGTTCTGGGGTGAAAAACCGTTTTTT.

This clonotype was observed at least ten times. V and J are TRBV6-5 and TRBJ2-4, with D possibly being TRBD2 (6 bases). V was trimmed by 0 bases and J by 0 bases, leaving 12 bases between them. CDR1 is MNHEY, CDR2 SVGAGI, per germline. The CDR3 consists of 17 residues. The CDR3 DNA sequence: TGTGCCAGCAGTTACTCGGGTCAGGGACTAGCCAAAAACATTCAGTACTTC. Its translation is CASSYSGQGLAKNIQYF.

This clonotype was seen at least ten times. The CDR3 bases are TGTGCCAGCAGTTTAGAGAACCAAAACGAGCAGTACTTC. Its translation is CASSLENQNEQYF. This chain uses TRBV12-3 or TRBV12-4 with TRBJ2-7; D remains unclear. Trimming shortened V by 1 base and J by 5 bases, and 9 bases separated the two germline ends. The CDR3 has 13 amino acids.

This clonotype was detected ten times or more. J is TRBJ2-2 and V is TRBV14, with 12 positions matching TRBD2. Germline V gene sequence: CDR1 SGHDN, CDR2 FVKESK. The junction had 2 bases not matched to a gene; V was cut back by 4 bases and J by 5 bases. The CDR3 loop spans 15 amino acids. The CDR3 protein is CASSRGLAGTGELFF. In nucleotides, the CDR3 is TGTGCCAGCAGCCGCGGACTAGCGGGAACCGGGGAGCTGTTTTTT. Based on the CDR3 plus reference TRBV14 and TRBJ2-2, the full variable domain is EAGVTQFPSHSVIEKGQTVTLRCDPISGHDNLYWYRRVMGKEIKFLLHFVKESKQDESGMPNNRFLAERTGGTYSTLKVQPAELEDSGVYFCASSRGLAGTGELFFGEGSRLTVL.

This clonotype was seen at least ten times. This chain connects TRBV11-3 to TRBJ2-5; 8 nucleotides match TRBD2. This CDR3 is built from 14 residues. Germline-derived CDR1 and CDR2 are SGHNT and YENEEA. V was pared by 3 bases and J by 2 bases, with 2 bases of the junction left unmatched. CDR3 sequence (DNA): TGTGCCAGCAGCTTTAGCGGGGCTCAAGAGACCCAGTACTTC. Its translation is CASSFSGAQETQYF.

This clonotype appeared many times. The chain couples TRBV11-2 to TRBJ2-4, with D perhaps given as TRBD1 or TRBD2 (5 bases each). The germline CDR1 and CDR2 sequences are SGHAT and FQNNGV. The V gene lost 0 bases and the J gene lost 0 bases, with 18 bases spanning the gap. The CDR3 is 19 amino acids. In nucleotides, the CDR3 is TGTGCCAGCAGCTTAGACGTGGGGGATACCCGAGGAGCCAAAAACATTCAGTACTTC. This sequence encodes CASSLDVGDTRGAKNIQYF. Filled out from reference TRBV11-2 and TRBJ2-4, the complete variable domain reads EAGVAQSPRYKIIEKRQSVAFWCNPISGHATLYWYQQILGQGPKLLIQFQNNGVVDDSQLPKDRFSAERLKGVDSTLKIQPAKLEDSAVYLCASSLDVGDTRGAKNIQYFGAGTRLSVL.

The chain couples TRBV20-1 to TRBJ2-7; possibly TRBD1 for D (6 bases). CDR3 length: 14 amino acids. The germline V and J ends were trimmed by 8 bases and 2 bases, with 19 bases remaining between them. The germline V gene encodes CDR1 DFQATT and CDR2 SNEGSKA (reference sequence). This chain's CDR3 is CSTENREKTYEQYF. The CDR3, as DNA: TGCAGTACCGAAAACAGGGAAAAGACCTACGAGCAGTACTTC.

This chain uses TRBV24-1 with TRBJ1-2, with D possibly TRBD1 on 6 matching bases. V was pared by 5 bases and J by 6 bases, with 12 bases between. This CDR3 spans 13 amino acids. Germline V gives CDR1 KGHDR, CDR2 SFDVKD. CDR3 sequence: CATSGWQGHGYTF. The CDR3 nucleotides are TGTGCCACCAGTGGATGGCAGGGGCATGGCTACACCTTC.

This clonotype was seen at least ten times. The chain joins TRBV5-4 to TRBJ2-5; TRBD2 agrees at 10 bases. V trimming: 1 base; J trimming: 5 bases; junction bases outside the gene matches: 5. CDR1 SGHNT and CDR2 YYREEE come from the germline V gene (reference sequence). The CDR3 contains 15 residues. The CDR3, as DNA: TGTGCCAGCAGCTTGCAAGCGGGAGGGCGGGAGACCCAGTACTTC. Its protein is CASSLQAGGRETQYF.

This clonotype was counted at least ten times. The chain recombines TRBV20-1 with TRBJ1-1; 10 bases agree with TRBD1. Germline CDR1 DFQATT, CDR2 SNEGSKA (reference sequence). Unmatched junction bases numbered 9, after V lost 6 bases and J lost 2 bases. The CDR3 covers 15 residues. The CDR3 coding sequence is TGCAGTGCGAGACAGGGGGCGCAGGTTAACACTGAAGCTTTCTTT. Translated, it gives CSARQGAQVNTEAFF.

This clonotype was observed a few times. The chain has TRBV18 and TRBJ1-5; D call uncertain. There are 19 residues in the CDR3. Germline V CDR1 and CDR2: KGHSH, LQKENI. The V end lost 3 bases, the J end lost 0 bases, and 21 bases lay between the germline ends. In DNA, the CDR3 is TGTGCCAGCTCACCCGTCCCCTATGCTGAAGTTAGTAGCAATCAGCCCCAGCATTTT. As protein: CASSPVPYAEVSSNQPQHF.

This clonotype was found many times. The CDR3: CSARETVANTEAFF. The CDR3 nucleotides are TGCAGTGCTAGAGAGACAGTGGCGAACACTGAAGCTTTCTTT. V gene TRBV20-1 combines with J gene TRBJ1-1; a possible D gene is TRBD1 (5 bases). Germline CDR1 is DFQATT and CDR2 is SNEGSKA (reference sequence). The CDR3 sequence is 14 residues long. The germline V and J ends were trimmed by 0 bases and 1 base, with 9 bases remaining between them.

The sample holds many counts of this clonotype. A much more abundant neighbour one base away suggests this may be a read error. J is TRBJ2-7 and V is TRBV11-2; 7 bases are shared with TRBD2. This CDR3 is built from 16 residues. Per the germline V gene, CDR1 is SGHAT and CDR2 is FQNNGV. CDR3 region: CASRGEGVANSCEQYF. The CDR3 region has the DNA TGTGCCAGCAGAGGGGAGGGCGTAGCAAACTCCTGCGAGCAGTACTTC.